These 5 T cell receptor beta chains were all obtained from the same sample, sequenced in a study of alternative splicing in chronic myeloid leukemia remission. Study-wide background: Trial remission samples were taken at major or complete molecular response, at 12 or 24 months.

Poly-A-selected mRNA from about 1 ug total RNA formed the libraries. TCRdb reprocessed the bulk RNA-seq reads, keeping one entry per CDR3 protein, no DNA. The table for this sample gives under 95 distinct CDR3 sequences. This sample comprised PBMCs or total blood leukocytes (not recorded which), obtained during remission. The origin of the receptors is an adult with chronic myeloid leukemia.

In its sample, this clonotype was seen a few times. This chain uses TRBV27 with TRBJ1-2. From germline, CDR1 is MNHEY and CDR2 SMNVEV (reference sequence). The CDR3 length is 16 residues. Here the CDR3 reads CASSLMGGAGEGGYTF.

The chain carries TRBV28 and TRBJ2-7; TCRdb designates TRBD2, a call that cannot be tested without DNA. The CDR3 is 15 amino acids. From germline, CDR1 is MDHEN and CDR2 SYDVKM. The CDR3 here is CASSPGGPLIYEQYF.

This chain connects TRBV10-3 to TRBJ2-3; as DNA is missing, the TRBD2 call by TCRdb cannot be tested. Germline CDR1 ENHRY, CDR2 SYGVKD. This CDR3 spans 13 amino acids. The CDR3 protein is CAIKAGGGDTQYF.

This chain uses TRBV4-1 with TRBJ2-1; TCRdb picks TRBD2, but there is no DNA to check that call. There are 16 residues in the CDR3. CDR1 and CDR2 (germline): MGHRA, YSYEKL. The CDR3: CASSPKGLAVYNEQFF.

CDR3: CSAHSRNIQYF. The chain is built from TRBV20-1 and TRBJ2-4. The germline V gene has CDR1 DFQATT and CDR2 SNEGSKA (reference sequence). The CDR3 is 11 residues long.